Here is one T cell receptor beta chain with its context. Antigen: not known. Trimming took 7 bases from V and 4 from J, leaving 13 bases between them. The CDR3 covers 12 residues. CDR1 and CDR2 (germline): SQVTM, ANQGSEA. The data belong to a study of T cell responses to AZD1222 COVID-19 vaccine. Study in general: Second-dose schedules of about 4 or about 12 weeks were combined. Study-level findings and limits: Reportedly, close to half of spike-specific TCRs are directed against unmutated variant regions. Spike-specific TCR breadth rose after two AZD1222 doses, and depth rose as well. The donor group comprised mostly white British people and more females; the analysis possibly underestimated clonal diversity.

Some clones are missing from TCRdb's copy, which holds only in-frame ones; the method was immunoSEQ multiplex PCR. The sample includes more than 120,000 clones, roughly 91% of them seen just once. The J gene is TRBJ1-2, the V gene TRBV29-1; a weak D match, TRBD1 (6 bases). Here the sequenced sample was peripheral blood, taken on day 0 of AZD1222 vaccination. The receptor was derived from an adult in good health. The CDR3, as DNA: TGCAGCGCCTTCTCAGGGGTCTATGGCTACACCTTC. Protein sequence: CSAFSGVYGYTF.